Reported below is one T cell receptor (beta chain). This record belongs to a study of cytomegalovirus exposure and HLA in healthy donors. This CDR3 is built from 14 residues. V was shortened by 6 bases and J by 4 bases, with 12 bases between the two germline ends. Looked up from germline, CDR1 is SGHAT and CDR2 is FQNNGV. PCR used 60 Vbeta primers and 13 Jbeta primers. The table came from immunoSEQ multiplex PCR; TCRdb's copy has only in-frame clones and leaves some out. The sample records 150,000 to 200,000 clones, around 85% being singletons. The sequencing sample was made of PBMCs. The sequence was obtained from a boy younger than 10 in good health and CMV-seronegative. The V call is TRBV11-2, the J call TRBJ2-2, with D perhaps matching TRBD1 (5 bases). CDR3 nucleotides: TGTGCCAGCAGTCCGACCCAGGGCACCGGGGAGCTGTTTTTT. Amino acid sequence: CASSPTQGTGELFF.